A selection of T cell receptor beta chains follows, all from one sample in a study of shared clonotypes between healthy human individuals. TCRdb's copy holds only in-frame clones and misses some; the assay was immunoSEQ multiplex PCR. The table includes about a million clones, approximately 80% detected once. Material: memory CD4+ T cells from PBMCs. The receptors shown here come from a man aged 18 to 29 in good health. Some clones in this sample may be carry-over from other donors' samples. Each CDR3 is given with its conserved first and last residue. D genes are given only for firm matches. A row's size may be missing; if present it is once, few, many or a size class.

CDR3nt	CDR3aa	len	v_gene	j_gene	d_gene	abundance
TGCGCCAGCAGCCACCCCGGGCAGCGGGGGTCCTACGAGCAGTACTTC	CASSHPGQRGSYEQYF	16	TRBV4-1	TRBJ2-7	TRBD2	NA
TGTGCCAGCAGCCAGCGCGAGGACAGGGGAGACGGCTACACCTTC	CASSQREDRGDGYTF	15	TRBV7-8	TRBJ1-2	TRBD1	NA
TGCGCCAGCAGCTCGTCAGTTATGAACACTGAAGCTTTCTTT	CASSSSVMNTEAFF	14	TRBV5-1	TRBJ1-1	NA	NA
TGTGCCAGCAGCTTGGGGAGGCCAGGGGGCGCTGAGACCCAGTACTTC	CASSLGRPGGAETQYF	16	TRBV5-4	TRBJ2-5	TRBD1	NA
TGTGCCAGCAGCTTGGACACACAGGGGGCGGTCTATGGCTACACCTTC	CASSLDTQGAVYGYTF	16	TRBV5-8	TRBJ1-2	TRBD1	NA
TGCGCCAGCAGCTTGCAGGGCAGAGAAGAGGAGACCCAGTACTTC	CASSLQGREEETQYF	15	TRBV5-1	TRBJ2-5	NA	few
TGTGCCATCAGTGATCGGGACAAAGAGACCCAGTACTTC	CAISDRDKETQYF	13	TRBV10-3	TRBJ2-5	NA	NA
TGCAGCGTCCTAATCCACATCTCTGGGGCCAACGTCCTGACTTTC	CSVLIHISGANVLTF	15	TRBV29-1	TRBJ2-6	NA	NA
TGCAGTGCCCCAGATAATGAAAAACTGTTTTTT	CSAPDNEKLFF	11	TRBV20-1	TRBJ1-4	NA	NA
TGCGCCAGCAGCCCCGGACTAGCGGGAGAAGGCGAGCAGTTCTTC	CASSPGLAGEGEQFF	15	TRBV5-1	TRBJ2-1	TRBD2	NA
TGTGCCAGGTCGGAGCCGAAGAACACTGAAGCTTTCTTT	CARSEPKNTEAFF	13	TRBV2	TRBJ1-1	NA	NA
TGCGCCAGCAGCCAACATCCGGCGGGTCGTAGCACAGATACGCAGTATTTT	CASSQHPAGRSTDTQYF	17	TRBV4-1	TRBJ2-3	NA	few
TGCGCCAGCAGCCAAAGACAGGGGGGAATCTACGAGCAGTACTTC	CASSQRQGGIYEQYF	15	TRBV5-1	TRBJ2-7	TRBD1	NA
TGTGCCAGCAGCTTATGGGATTCTGGAAACACCATATATTTT	CASSLWDSGNTIYF	14	TRBV7-8	TRBJ1-3	NA	few
TGTGCCAGCAGCTTGGAGCAGGTGAACACTGAAGCTTTCTTT	CASSLEQVNTEAFF	14	TRBV5-4	TRBJ1-1	NA	NA
TGCGCCAGCAGCTTGCGGGTGGGGGCTTACGAGCAGTACTTC	CASSLRVGAYEQYF	14	TRBV5-1	TRBJ2-7	NA	NA
TGTGCCAGCAGGGAAACCGGGACAGGGGATAACGAGCAGTACTTC	CASRETGTGDNEQYF	15	TRBV6-5	TRBJ2-7	TRBD1	NA
TGCGCCAGCAGCCGGGAGGGACAGAGCTCCTACGAGCAGTACTTC	CASSREGQSSYEQYF	15	TRBV5-1	TRBJ2-7	NA	NA
TGTGCCAGCAGTCGCAATCCAGCGGGAGCCTACGAGCAGTACTTC	CASSRNPAGAYEQYF	15	TRBV5-4	TRBJ2-7	TRBD2	NA
TGCGCCAGCAGCGGGCAGCCCCTGAACACCGGGGAGCTGTTTTTT	CASSGQPLNTGELFF	15	TRBV4-3	TRBJ2-2	NA	NA
TGTGCCTGGAGTGTACAGAATTTGTTGGACACTGAAGCTTTCTTT	CAWSVQNLLDTEAFF	15	TRBV30	TRBJ1-1	NA	few
TGTGCCAGCAGCCGAGGAGGGGGCGCGGACACCGGGGAGCTGTTTTTT	CASSRGGGADTGELFF	16	TRBV11-3	TRBJ2-2	NA	NA
TGTGCCAGCAGCTTAGTTCCAGAGGCCTACAATGAGCAGTTCTTC	CASSLVPEAYNEQFF	15	TRBV7-6	TRBJ2-1	NA	NA
TGTGCCAGCAGCTTAACCGGTGGAGGACCCAATCAGCCCCAGCATTTT	CASSLTGGGPNQPQHF	16	TRBV7-2	TRBJ1-5	NA	NA
TGTGCCAGCATACCTCGCGGGAGGGCCACAAGCAGTTCGTACTTC	CASIPRGRATSSSYF	15	TRBV2	TRBJ2-7	TRBD2	NA
TGTGCCAGCTCACCATCACTAGCGGGAGGCAATGAGCAGTTCTTC	CASSPSLAGGNEQFF	15	TRBV18	TRBJ2-1	TRBD2	NA
TGTGCCAGCAGCCTCCCGTCGGGACTAGCGGGAGGCGAGCAGTACTTC	CASSLPSGLAGGEQYF	16	TRBV5-4	TRBJ2-7	TRBD2	NA
TGTGCCAGCAGCTTCCCCGGGGGGAGCTCCTACAATGAGCAGTTCTTC	CASSFPGGSSYNEQFF	16	TRBV7-3	TRBJ2-1	TRBD2	NA
TGTGCCAGCAGCTCAGTAGGGAGCTCCTACGAGCAGTACTTC	CASSSVGSSYEQYF	14	TRBV28	TRBJ2-7	NA	NA
TGTGCCAGCAGTACAACAGGTGGACCCTACGAGCAGTACTTC	CASSTTGGPYEQYF	14	TRBV27	TRBJ2-7	NA	NA
TGTGCCAGCAGTTTAAGGGGTGGGTACAATGAGCAGTTCTTC	CASSLRGGYNEQFF	14	TRBV27	TRBJ2-1	NA	NA
TGTGCCAGCAGCTTATCAGGTGTGGGATTCCGCTCCCACTACGAGCAGTACTTC	CASSLSGVGFRSHYEQYF	18	TRBV11-2	TRBJ2-7	NA	NA
TGTGCCAGCAGCGCGCACAGCTATGGCTACACCTTC	CASSAHSYGYTF	12	TRBV9	TRBJ1-2	NA	NA